This is a list of T cell receptor beta chains from one sample in a study of CD8 T cells in ankylosing spondylitis. TCRdb reprocessed the 5' RACE reads via MiXCR and lists one record per CDR3 protein. The table includes approximately 300,000 distinct CDR3 sequences, 8% detected once. The sample was blood, either unsorted or a sorted T cell fraction (not recorded which). Every receptor here comes from a male donor with ankylosing spondylitis. Both conserved end residues are part of each CDR3. Fields, in order: CDR3 DNA, CDR3 protein, clone size, D gene, J gene, V gene. A D gene is named only where the DNA matches it firmly. Only some rows state a clone size, as once, few, many or a class for expanded clones.

CDR3nt: TGCAGTGCTAGGGGGTGGAACACTGAAGCTTTCTTT
CDR3aa: CSARGWNTEAFF
abundance: many
d_gene: NA
j_gene: TRBJ1-1
v_gene: TRBV20-1

CDR3nt: TGTGCCATCAGTCAAGACAGGGGGCAGAGTGAAAAACTGTTTTTT
CDR3aa: CAISQDRGQSEKLFF
abundance: NA
d_gene: TRBD1
j_gene: TRBJ1-4
v_gene: TRBV10-3

CDR3nt: TGCGCCAGCAGCTCCAATCCGGCCAATGATTACAATGAGCAGTTCTTC
CDR3aa: CASSSNPANDYNEQFF
abundance: NA
d_gene: NA
j_gene: TRBJ2-1
v_gene: TRBV5-1

CDR3nt: TGTGCCAGCGCAGACCCTTACCAAGAGACCCAGTACTTC
CDR3aa: CASADPYQETQYF
abundance: few
d_gene: NA
j_gene: TRBJ2-5
v_gene: TRBV27

CDR3nt: TGTGCCAGCAGCCAAAGGACAGGCGGCGGTAGGGGCACAGATACGCAGTATTTT
CDR3aa: CASSQRTGGGRGTDTQYF
abundance: many
d_gene: TRBD1
j_gene: TRBJ2-3
v_gene: TRBV3-1

CDR3nt: TGTGCCAGCAGTCCACCCCCAGGGACCAAATACAATGAGCAGTTCTTC
CDR3aa: CASSPPPGTKYNEQFF
abundance: NA
d_gene: NA
j_gene: TRBJ2-1
v_gene: TRBV25-1

CDR3nt: TGTGCCAGCAGCCCGGGACTAATCACAGATACGCAGTATTTT
CDR3aa: CASSPGLITDTQYF
abundance: many
d_gene: TRBD2
j_gene: TRBJ2-3
v_gene: TRBV6-2/TRBV6-3

CDR3nt: TGTGCCATCCGCCTCAGGCGAACGAATCAGCCCCAGCATTTT
CDR3aa: CAIRLRRTNQPQHF
abundance: few
d_gene: NA
j_gene: TRBJ1-5
v_gene: TRBV27

CDR3nt: TGCGCCAGCAGCTTGAGCCAGGGTCTTTCCACCGGGGAGCTGTTTTTT
CDR3aa: CASSLSQGLSTGELFF
abundance: few
d_gene: NA
j_gene: TRBJ2-2
v_gene: TRBV5-1

CDR3nt: TGCAGCGTTTTACGTAGAGGACTAGCGTCAGATACGCAGTATTTT
CDR3aa: CSVLRRGLASDTQYF
abundance: few
d_gene: TRBD2
j_gene: TRBJ2-3
v_gene: TRBV29-1

CDR3nt: TGTGCCAGCAGCAAAAAGCGGGAGCATCCGGTAGTGAACACCGGGGAGCTGTTTTTT
CDR3aa: CASSKKREHPVVNTGELFF
abundance: few
d_gene: NA
j_gene: TRBJ2-2
v_gene: TRBV21-1

CDR3nt: TGCGGGGTAGGGGCTAACTATGGCTACACCTTC
CDR3aa: CGVGANYGYTF
abundance: once
d_gene: NA
j_gene: TRBJ1-2
v_gene: TRBV29-1

CDR3nt: TGTGCCAGCAGAGACGGGGCGGGCAGCACAGATACGCAGTATTTT
CDR3aa: CASRDGAGSTDTQYF
abundance: NA
d_gene: NA
j_gene: TRBJ2-3
v_gene: TRBV6-1

CDR3nt: TGCGCCAGCAGCCCCCGGGGCCTCTCGGGCTACGAGCAGTACTTC
CDR3aa: CASSPRGLSGYEQYF
abundance: NA
d_gene: NA
j_gene: TRBJ2-7
v_gene: TRBV5-1

CDR3nt: TGCGCCAGCAGCCAAGCAAGGACCTATGGCTACACCTTC
CDR3aa: CASSQARTYGYTF
abundance: NA
d_gene: NA
j_gene: TRBJ1-2
v_gene: TRBV4-3

CDR3nt: TGTGCCAGCAGGATCTTCGAGACCCAGTACTTC
CDR3aa: CASRIFETQYF
abundance: few
d_gene: NA
j_gene: TRBJ2-5
v_gene: TRBV2

CDR3nt: TGCAGCGTTGAGGAGGACTATAGCTACACCTTC
CDR3aa: CSVEEDYSYTF
abundance: NA
d_gene: NA
j_gene: TRBJ1-2
v_gene: TRBV29-1

CDR3nt: TGTGCCAGCAGCTTGGGGGGCAGAATGAACACTGAAGCTTTCTTT
CDR3aa: CASSLGGRMNTEAFF
abundance: many
d_gene: NA
j_gene: TRBJ1-1
v_gene: TRBV5-6

CDR3nt: TGTGCCAGCAGCCCCCTGGGGTCCGCGGGAGGTCGAGCAGCGCAGTATTTT
CDR3aa: CASSPLGSAGGRAAQYF
abundance: few
d_gene: TRBD2
j_gene: TRBJ2-3
v_gene: TRBV12-3/TRBV12-4

CDR3nt: TGTGCCAGCAGCGTAGAAGAGGGGCGGGGCACAGATACGCAGTATTTT
CDR3aa: CASSVEEGRGTDTQYF
abundance: NA
d_gene: NA
j_gene: TRBJ2-3
v_gene: TRBV9

CDR3nt: TGTGCCAGCAGTTCAGGGACTAGCGGCTACCAAGAGACCCAGTACTTC
CDR3aa: CASSSGTSGYQETQYF
abundance: many
d_gene: TRBD2
j_gene: TRBJ2-5
v_gene: TRBV12-3/TRBV12-4

CDR3nt: TGTGCCAGCAGCCGAGGGACTAGCGGGACTAGTGAGCAGTTCTTC
CDR3aa: CASSRGTSGTSEQFF
abundance: many
d_gene: NA
j_gene: TRBJ2-1
v_gene: TRBV21-1

CDR3nt: TGTGCCAGCAGCGTAGATTTGTGGAGACGGACCGGGGAGCTGTTTTTT
CDR3aa: CASSVDLWRRTGELFF
abundance: few
d_gene: NA
j_gene: TRBJ2-2
v_gene: TRBV9

CDR3nt: TGTGCCAGCAGTTCCTCAGGGGGGGTGAATCACAATGAGCAGTTCTTC
CDR3aa: CASSSSGGVNHNEQFF
abundance: few
d_gene: NA
j_gene: TRBJ2-1
v_gene: TRBV27

CDR3nt: TGTGCCAGCAGTCAGAGACAGGGCCCTGTCACTGAAGCTTTCTTT
CDR3aa: CASSQRQGPVTEAFF
abundance: NA
d_gene: TRBD1
j_gene: TRBJ1-1
v_gene: TRBV2

CDR3nt: TGTGCTAGTGGTTTTCAAGGGACCGGGGAGCTGTTTTTT
CDR3aa: CASGFQGTGELFF
abundance: few
d_gene: NA
j_gene: TRBJ2-2
v_gene: TRBV12-5

CDR3nt: TGTGCCAGCAGTGTAATACTAGCGGGAGGGCCCGAAAACATTCAGTACTTC
CDR3aa: CASSVILAGGPENIQYF
abundance: few
d_gene: TRBD2
j_gene: TRBJ2-4
v_gene: TRBV7-9

CDR3nt: TGTGCCAGCAGTTATAGGGCGGAGACCCAGTACTTC
CDR3aa: CASSYRAETQYF
abundance: NA
d_gene: NA
j_gene: TRBJ2-5
v_gene: TRBV28

CDR3nt: TGCGCCAGCAGCTTGGTCAGGGGAACTGAAGCTTTCTTT
CDR3aa: CASSLVRGTEAFF
abundance: many
d_gene: NA
j_gene: TRBJ1-1
v_gene: TRBV11-2

CDR3nt: TGTGCCAGCAGTTCACGACAGGCATTCACCTCCTACGAGCAGTACTTC
CDR3aa: CASSSRQAFTSYEQYF
abundance: NA
d_gene: NA
j_gene: TRBJ2-7
v_gene: TRBV28

CDR3nt: TGTGCCAGCAGTTCCCCGCGGGATACGCAGTATTTT
CDR3aa: CASSSPRDTQYF
abundance: many
d_gene: NA
j_gene: TRBJ2-3
v_gene: TRBV12-3/TRBV12-4

CDR3nt: TGTGCCAGCAGCCCCGGGACAGGGTACCATGAGCAGTTCTTC
CDR3aa: CASSPGTGYHEQFF
abundance: NA
d_gene: TRBD1
j_gene: TRBJ2-1
v_gene: TRBV5-6

CDR3nt: TGCGCCAGCAGCTTGGTGGGACAGGGTAGTCAGGACACTGAAGCTTTCTTT
CDR3aa: CASSLVGQGSQDTEAFF
abundance: few
d_gene: TRBD1
j_gene: TRBJ1-1
v_gene: TRBV5-1

CDR3nt: TGCAGCGTTGGTACAGGGGAAGAGACCCAGTACTTC
CDR3aa: CSVGTGEETQYF
abundance: many
d_gene: TRBD1
j_gene: TRBJ2-5
v_gene: TRBV29-1

CDR3nt: TGCGCCAGCAGCCAAGATGACAGCAGGGGGGATTTTTCACCCCTCCACTTT
CDR3aa: CASSQDDSRGDFSPLHF
abundance: few
d_gene: TRBD1
j_gene: TRBJ1-6
v_gene: TRBV4-1

CDR3nt: TGCGCCAGCAGCTCAGCGGGATCTACCGGGGAGCTGTTTTTT
CDR3aa: CASSSAGSTGELFF
abundance: NA
d_gene: TRBD2
j_gene: TRBJ2-2
v_gene: TRBV5-1

CDR3nt: TGCGCCAGCAGCTTGATACGTCCGAACACTGAAGCTTTCTTT
CDR3aa: CASSLIRPNTEAFF
abundance: NA
d_gene: NA
j_gene: TRBJ1-1
v_gene: TRBV5-1

CDR3nt: TGTGCTAGTGGTTTGGCGACTGAAGCTGAGCAGTACTTC
CDR3aa: CASGLATEAEQYF
abundance: few
d_gene: NA
j_gene: TRBJ2-7
v_gene: TRBV12-5

CDR3nt: TGCAGTGCTGGGATTACGACGAACACTGAAGCTTTCTTT
CDR3aa: CSAGITTNTEAFF
abundance: few
d_gene: NA
j_gene: TRBJ1-1
v_gene: TRBV20-1

CDR3nt: TGTGCCAGCAGCTATCCAGGGAGGCGGTACGAGCAGTACTTC
CDR3aa: CASSYPGRRYEQYF
abundance: many
d_gene: NA
j_gene: TRBJ2-7
v_gene: TRBV6-5

CDR3nt: TGTGCCAGCAGCCTCACCCGGGCCGACGTGAGGGAGCTGTTTTTT
CDR3aa: CASSLTRADVRELFF
abundance: NA
d_gene: NA
j_gene: TRBJ2-2
v_gene: TRBV7-9

CDR3nt: TGTGCCAGCAGACGGACTGGCGATGAGACCCAGTACTTC
CDR3aa: CASRRTGDETQYF
abundance: NA
d_gene: NA
j_gene: TRBJ2-5
v_gene: TRBV28

CDR3nt: TGCGCCAGCCTCTCTAGCGGAGGCGGCCCCAATGAGCAGTTCTTC
CDR3aa: CASLSSGGGPNEQFF
abundance: NA
d_gene: TRBD2
j_gene: TRBJ2-1
v_gene: TRBV5-1

CDR3nt: TGCGCCAGCAGCTGGCCAGGGAACACTGAAGCTTTCTTT
CDR3aa: CASSWPGNTEAFF
abundance: many
d_gene: NA
j_gene: TRBJ1-1
v_gene: TRBV4-1

CDR3nt: TGCGCCAGCAGCTTGGCCCCCCAGGGGGCTTCGGTGTCACCCCTCCACTTT
CDR3aa: CASSLAPQGASVSPLHF
abundance: many
d_gene: TRBD1
j_gene: TRBJ1-6
v_gene: TRBV5-1

CDR3nt: TGCAGTGCCAATGTCGGAGAGACCCAGTACTTC
CDR3aa: CSANVGETQYF
abundance: many
d_gene: NA
j_gene: TRBJ2-5
v_gene: TRBV20-1

CDR3nt: TGCGCCAGCAGCCAGATCGACAGGGTTTTAACTGGGGCCAACGTCCTGACTTTC
CDR3aa: CASSQIDRVLTGANVLTF
abundance: many
d_gene: TRBD1
j_gene: TRBJ2-6
v_gene: TRBV4-1

CDR3nt: NA
CDR3aa: CASSLTNTGELFFF
abundance: few
d_gene: NA
j_gene: TRBJ2-2
v_gene: TRBV7-9

CDR3nt: TGTGCCAGCAGCTTACTTGGGGCCAACGTCCTGACTTTC
CDR3aa: CASSLLGANVLTF
abundance: NA
d_gene: NA
j_gene: TRBJ2-6
v_gene: TRBV7-2

CDR3nt: TGCAGTGCTCGGGACAGGTTTTACGAGCAGTACTTC
CDR3aa: CSARDRFYEQYF
abundance: few
d_gene: TRBD1
j_gene: TRBJ2-7
v_gene: TRBV20-1

CDR3nt: TGTGCCAGCAGCTTACACCTGGCCGGAGCCTACAATGAGCAGTTCTTC
CDR3aa: CASSLHLAGAYNEQFF
abundance: few
d_gene: NA
j_gene: TRBJ2-1
v_gene: TRBV7-8

CDR3nt: TGTGCCACCAGTGATAAAGTTGGTCTGGGGTTTGACACCGGGGAGCTGTTTTTT
CDR3aa: CATSDKVGLGFDTGELFF
abundance: many
d_gene: NA
j_gene: TRBJ2-2
v_gene: TRBV24-1

CDR3nt: TGTGCCAGCAGCTCCGGTACTAGCGGGAGGGTGGAGACCCAGTACTTC
CDR3aa: CASSSGTSGRVETQYF
abundance: NA
d_gene: TRBD2
j_gene: TRBJ2-5
v_gene: TRBV6-1

CDR3nt: TGCAGCGTCCGGGACAGGGCGACCTACAATGAGCAGTTCTTC
CDR3aa: CSVRDRATYNEQFF
abundance: few
d_gene: TRBD1
j_gene: TRBJ2-1
v_gene: TRBV29-1

CDR3nt: TGTGCCAGCAGCTTAGGCCAGACAGGGAATGGCTACACCTTC
CDR3aa: CASSLGQTGNGYTF
abundance: many
d_gene: TRBD1
j_gene: TRBJ1-2
v_gene: TRBV11-2

CDR3nt: TGCAGCGTTCTAGGTTTCAATGAGCAGTTCTTC
CDR3aa: CSVLGFNEQFF
abundance: many
d_gene: NA
j_gene: TRBJ2-1
v_gene: TRBV29-1

CDR3nt: TGCAGTGCTGCCCAGACTCCAACGGCTAACTATGGCTACACCTTC
CDR3aa: CSAAQTPTANYGYTF
abundance: NA
d_gene: NA
j_gene: TRBJ1-2
v_gene: TRBV20-1